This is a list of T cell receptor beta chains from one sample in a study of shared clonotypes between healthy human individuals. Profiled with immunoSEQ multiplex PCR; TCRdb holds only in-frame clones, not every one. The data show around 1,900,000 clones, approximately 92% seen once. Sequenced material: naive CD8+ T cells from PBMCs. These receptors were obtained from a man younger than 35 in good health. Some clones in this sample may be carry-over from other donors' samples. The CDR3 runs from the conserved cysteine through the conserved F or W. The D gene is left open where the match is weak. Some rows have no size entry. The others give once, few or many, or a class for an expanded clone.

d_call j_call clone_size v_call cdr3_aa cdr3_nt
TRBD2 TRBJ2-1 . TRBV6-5 CASSPGLGYNEQFF TGTGCCAGCAGCCCCGGACTAGGGTACAATGAGCAGTTCTTC
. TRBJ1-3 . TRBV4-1 CASSQLQTSGNTIYF TGCGCCAGCAGCCAATTACAGACCTCTGGAAACACCATATATTTT
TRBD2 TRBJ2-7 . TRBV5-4 CASSLAGVNYEQYF TGTGCCAGCAGCTTAGCGGGAGTTAACTACGAGCAGTACTTC
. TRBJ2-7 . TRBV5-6 CASSSSYHEQYF TGTGCCAGCAGCTCCTCATACCACGAGCAGTACTTC
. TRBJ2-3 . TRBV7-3 CASSSWGTLHVRDTDTQYF TGTGCCAGCAGCTCTTGGGGGACACTCCACGTTCGGGACACAGATACGCAGTATTTT
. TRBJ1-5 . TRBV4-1 CASRSSSGGQPQHF TGCGCCAGCAGATCGTCGTCGGGGGGCCAGCCCCAGCATTTT
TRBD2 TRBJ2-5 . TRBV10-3 CAIRPSGRTETQYF TGTGCCATCAGACCAAGCGGGAGAACTGAGACCCAGTACTTC
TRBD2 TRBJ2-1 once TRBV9 CASTINQIAGGLNEQFF TGTGCCAGCACCATTAATCAGATAGCGGGAGGCCTCAATGAGCAGTTCTTC
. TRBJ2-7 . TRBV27 CASSSSTGLHEQYF TGTGCCAGCAGTTCCTCCACTGGTCTACACGAGCAGTACTTC
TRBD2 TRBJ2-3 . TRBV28 CASSFGLAGSGADTQYF TGTGCCAGCAGTTTCGGACTAGCGGGAAGTGGAGCAGATACGCAGTATTTT
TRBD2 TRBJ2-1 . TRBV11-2 CASSLKLAVYNEQFF TGTGCCAGCAGCTTAAAACTAGCGGTTTACAATGAGCAGTTCTTC
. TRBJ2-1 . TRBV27 CASSLIGGSSYNEQFF TGTGCCAGCAGTTTAATAGGGGGGTCGTCCTACAATGAGCAGTTCTTC
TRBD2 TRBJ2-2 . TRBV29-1 CSAYGGGTGELFF TGCAGCGCCTATGGGGGAGGGACCGGGGAGCTGTTTTTT
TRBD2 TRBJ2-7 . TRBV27 CASRVAGGSPREQYF TGTGCCAGCAGAGTAGCGGGAGGATCCCCGCGGGAGCAGTACTTC
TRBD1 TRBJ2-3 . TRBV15 CATSSNRDRGPKAQYF TGTGCCACCAGCAGCAACCGGGACAGGGGACCTAAAGCGCAGTATTTT
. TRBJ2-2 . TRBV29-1 CSVVGAGELFF TGCAGCGTTGTAGGAGCCGGGGAGCTGTTTTTT
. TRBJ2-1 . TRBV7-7 CASSLEGGSYNEQFF TGTGCCAGCAGCTTGGAGGGGGGCTCCTACAATGAGCAGTTCTTC
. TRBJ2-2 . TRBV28 CASSRSPWELFF TGTGCCAGCAGTCGATCGCCCTGGGAGCTGTTTTTT
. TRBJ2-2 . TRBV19 CASSAFRELGYAGELFF TGTGCCAGTAGTGCGTTCAGGGAGCTCGGTTACGCCGGGGAGCTGTTTTTT
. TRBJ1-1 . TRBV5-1 CASSAKDFSRTEAFF TGCGCCAGCAGCGCAAAGGACTTCTCGAGGACTGAAGCTTTCTTT
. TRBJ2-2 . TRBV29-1 CSVVYRDNTGELFF TGCAGCGTTGTTTATAGGGACAACACCGGGGAGCTGTTTTTT
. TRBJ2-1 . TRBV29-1 CSVGGRNEQFF TGCAGCGTTGGAGGCAGAAATGAGCAGTTCTTC
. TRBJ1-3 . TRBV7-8 CASSPDSSSGNTIYF TGTGCCAGCAGTCCTGACAGTTCCTCTGGAAACACCATATATTTT
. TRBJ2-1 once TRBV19 CASSISRNEQFF TGTGCCAGTAGTATAAGCCGCAATGAGCAGTTCTTC
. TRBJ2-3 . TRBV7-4 CASSFSGNTDTQYF TGTGCCAGCAGCTTTAGCGGTAACACAGATACGCAGTATTTT
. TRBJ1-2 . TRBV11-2 CASSPPGWVSRGYTF TGTGCCAGCAGCCCCCCGGGGTGGGTCTCTAGAGGCTACACCTTC
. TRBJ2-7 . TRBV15 CATSRKGMGHPLRSEQYF TGTGCCACCAGCAGGAAGGGAATGGGACACCCCCTAAGGAGTGAGCAGTACTTC
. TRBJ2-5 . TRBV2 CASSARDFQETQYF TGTGCCAGCAGTGCGAGGGACTTCCAAGAGACCCAGTACTTC
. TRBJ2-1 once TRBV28 CASSPRRASYHNEQFF TGTGCCAGCAGTCCCCGTCGGGCTAGCTACCACAATGAGCAGTTCTTC
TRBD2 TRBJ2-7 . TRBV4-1 CASSQDPTSGTYEQYF TGCGCCAGCAGCCAAGATCCAACTAGCGGGACCTACGAGCAGTACTTC
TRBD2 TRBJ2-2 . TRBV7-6 CASSPRFLAGGLSGELFF TGTGCCAGCAGCCCCCGATTTCTAGCGGGAGGGCTGAGCGGGGAGCTGTTTTTT
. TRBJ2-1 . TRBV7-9 CASSLETWEQFF TGTGCCAGCAGCTTAGAGACCTGGGAGCAGTTCTTC
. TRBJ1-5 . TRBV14 CASSNQPQHF TGTGCCAGTAGCAATCAGCCCCAGCATTTT
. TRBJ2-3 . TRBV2 CASPRPPRQGDTQYF TGTGCCAGCCCCCGCCCGCCGCGCCAGGGAGATACGCAGTATTTT
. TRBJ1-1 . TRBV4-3 CASSQDRMGSPEAFF TGCGCCAGCAGCCAAGATCGGATGGGGTCTCCTGAAGCTTTCTTT
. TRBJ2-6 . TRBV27 CASSTRVGSGANVLTF TGTGCCAGCAGTACCCGAGTCGGTTCTGGGGCCAACGTCCTGACTTTC
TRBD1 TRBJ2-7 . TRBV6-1 CASSEGGTGTYEQYF TGTGCCAGCAGTGAGGGGGGGACAGGGACCTACGAGCAGTACTTC
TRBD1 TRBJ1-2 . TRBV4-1 CASSQPTEGAYGYTF TGCGCCAGCAGCCAGCCGACAGAGGGGGCCTATGGCTACACCTTC
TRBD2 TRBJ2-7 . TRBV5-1 CASSAGTSYEQYF TGCGCCAGCAGCGCGGGGACTAGCTACGAGCAGTACTTC
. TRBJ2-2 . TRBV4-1 CASRQREGANTGELFF TGCGCCAGCAGGCAGAGGGAGGGGGCGAACACCGGGGAGCTGTTTTTT
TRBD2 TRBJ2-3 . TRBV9 CASSVVGGSTTDTQYF TGTGCCAGCAGCGTAGTTGGCGGGAGCACGACAGATACGCAGTATTTT
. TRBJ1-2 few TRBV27 CASSLNLVGGYTF TGTGCCAGCAGTTTAAATCTGGTGGGGGGCTACACCTTC
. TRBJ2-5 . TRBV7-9 CASSLRPRGETQYF TGTGCCAGCAGCTTGAGACCCCGCGGGGAGACCCAGTACTTC
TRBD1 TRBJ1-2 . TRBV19 CASSTRDRLLYGYTF TGTGCCAGTAGTACCCGGGACAGGCTTTTGTATGGCTACACCTTC
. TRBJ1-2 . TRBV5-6 CASTLKRNLLYGYTF TGTGCCAGCACCTTAAAGAGAAATCTCCTCTATGGCTACACCTTC
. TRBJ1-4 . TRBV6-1 CASSEALLGNEKLFF TGTGCCAGCAGTGAAGCGCTTCTAGGGAATGAAAAACTGTTTTTT
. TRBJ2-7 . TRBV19 CASSTGRTYEQYF TGTGCCAGTAGTACCGGGAGAACCTACGAGCAGTACTTC
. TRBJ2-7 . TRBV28 CASSFPAGRSYEQYF TGTGCCAGCAGTTTCCCGGCAGGGCGGTCCTACGAGCAGTACTTC